Following are 32 T cell receptor beta chains from one sample sequenced in a study of T cells in Graves' hyperthyroidism and ophthalmopathy. Researchers amplified the TCR beta CDR3 regions from RNA transcripts. HTBI primers drove first-round RT-PCR of the TCR CDR3. TCRdb independently ran MiXCR on the multiplex PCR reads; one entry per CDR3 protein. The table lists 730,000 or so distinct CDR3 sequences, 18% of them singletons. Sequences were obtained from blood. Receptors were obtained from a woman between 45 and 60 years old with Graves' hyperthyroidism that later progressed to Graves' ophthalmopathy.

CDR3 loop: CASSITENYEQYF. As DNA, the CDR3 is TGTGCCAGTAGTATTACAGAAAACTACGAGCAGTACTTC. This rearrangement joins TRBV19 to TRBJ2-7; no reliable D call. Germline-derived CDR1 and CDR2 are LNHDA and SQIVND (reference sequence). V was trimmed by 3 bases and J by 3 bases, leaving 9 bases between them. This CDR3 is 13 amino acids long.

This clonotype was picked up a small number of times. The chain links TRBV5-1 to TRBJ1-4; no clear D gene. The CDR3 is 13 amino acids. The germline V gene has CDR1 SGHRS and CDR2 YFSETQ. V gave up 0 bases and J gave up 10 bases, with 10 bases separating them. In DNA, the CDR3 is TGCGCCAGCAGCTTGGACTCATCGGGAAAACTGTTTTTT. Its protein is CASSLDSSGKLFF.

This clonotype has a handful of counts. V and J are TRBV6-2 or TRBV6-3 and TRBJ1-4; D remains ambiguous. Germline assignment: CDR1 MNHEY and CDR2 SVGEGT. V lost 7 bases to trimming and J lost 3 bases, with 15 bases between them. This CDR3 is 15 amino acids long. The CDR3 here is CASKSSARANEKLFF. DNA for the CDR3: TGTGCCAGCAAATCGAGCGCCCGGGCTAATGAAAAACTGTTTTTT.

CDR3 DNA sequence: TGCAGCGTTGATTCTGGGGAAGAAAAACTGTTTTTT. Encoded protein: CSVDSGEEKLFF. The chain carries TRBV29-1 and TRBJ1-4, with D unclear. CDR3 length: 12 residues. Trimming removed 3 bases at V and 8 bases at J, with 10 bases between. CDR1 and CDR2 (germline): SQVTM, ANQGSEA.

This clonotype came up many times. The rearrangement joins TRBV5-1 to TRBJ1-4; D gene unclear. V lost 3 bases and J 7 bases, leaving 16 bases between the germline ends. The CDR3 totals 15 residues. Germline values: CDR1 SGHRS, CDR2 YFSETQ. The CDR3 here is CASSSRAGGSEKLFF. In nucleotides, the CDR3 is TGCGCCAGCAGCTCAAGGGCGGGAGGAAGTGAAAAACTGTTTTTT. The full variable domain, rest sourced from reference TRBV5-1 and TRBJ1-4, is KAGVTQTPRYLIKTRGQQVTLSCSPISGHRSVSWYQQTPGQGLQFLFEYFSETQRNKGNFPGRFSGRQFSNSRSEMNVSTLELGDSALYLCASSSRAGGSEKLFFGSGTQLSVL.

In its sample, this clonotype was seen many times. The V gene is TRBV5-1, the J gene TRBJ1-5; D unresolved. The CDR3 totals 13 residues. V was cut by 0 bases and J by 6 bases, with 7 bases left in between. In germline, CDR1 is SGHRS, CDR2 YFSETQ. This CDR3 reads CASSLDVGQPQHF. Written as DNA, the CDR3 is TGCGCCAGCAGCTTGGACGTTGGTCAGCCCCAGCATTTT.

This chain joins TRBV7-6 and TRBJ2-7, with D perhaps TRBD1 (6 bases). Germline CDR1 is SGHVS and CDR2 is FNYEAQ. The CDR3 length is 13 residues. V was pared by 4 bases and J by 0 bases, with 7 bases between. The CDR3 region is CASSWDISYEQYF. CDR3 DNA: TGTGCCAGCAGCTGGGACATCTCCTACGAGCAGTACTTC.

Many counts were recorded for this clonotype. This rearrangement joins TRBV6-1 to TRBJ1-1; no clear D. The V and J ends lost 5 bases and 4 bases respectively, with 23 bases between them. The CDR3 covers 17 residues. Looked up from germline, CDR1 is MNHNS and CDR2 is SASEGT. The CDR3 DNA sequence: TGTGCCAGCAGTTATTGGTCAAAGAGAACGGTTGGCACTGAAGCTTTCTTT. As protein: CASSYWSKRTVGTEAFF.

The rearrangement uses TRBV30 and TRBJ2-5; 7 positions agree with TRBD1. The CDR3 covers 15 residues. The germline V gene encodes CDR1 GTSNPN and CDR2 SVGIG (reference sequence). The junction had 6 bases not matched to a gene; V was cut back by 1 base and J by 1 base. CDR3 sequence: CAWSGGGQVQETQYF. DNA for the CDR3: TGTGCCTGGAGTGGAGGAGGACAGGTCCAAGAGACCCAGTACTTC.

This clonotype has more than one count but fewer than ten. The rearrangement joins TRBV2 to TRBJ2-5, with a tentative D call TRBD1 (6 bases). Trimming left V 5 bases short and J 1 base short, with 11 bases between. The CDR3 length is 14 residues. From germline, CDR1 is SNHLY and CDR2 FYNNEI. The CDR3 loop reads CASSRDTSQETQYF. As DNA, the CDR3 is TGTGCCAGCAGTCGGGACACCAGCCAAGAGACCCAGTACTTC.

This clonotype was picked up a small number of times. The chain carries TRBV19 and TRBJ2-2; 8 nucleotides agree with TRBD1. The CDR3 contains 14 residues. The germline V gene encodes CDR1 LNHDA and CDR2 SQIVND (reference sequence). J was trimmed by 7 bases and V by 3 bases; bases with no gene match: 4. In nucleotides, the CDR3 is TGTGCCAGTAGTATCCAGGGGGCGATCGGGGAGCTGTTTTTT. Protein sequence: CASSIQGAIGELFF.

This chain connects TRBV5-1 to TRBJ1-2; 10 bases line up with TRBD1. Germline V lookup: CDR1 SGHRS, CDR2 YFSETQ. V was pared by 4 bases and J by 8 bases, with 11 bases of the junction left unmatched. The CDR3 has 15 amino acids. The CDR3 loop reads CASSPGTGARWGYTF. The CDR3, as DNA: TGCGCCAGCAGCCCGGGGACAGGGGCACGCTGGGGCTACACCTTC.

The chain couples TRBV9 to TRBJ2-5, with D perhaps TRBD2 (7 bases). CDR1 is SGDLS, CDR2 YYNGEE, per germline. V was clipped by 3 bases and J by 5 bases, with 14 bases between them. This CDR3 has 14 amino acids. The CDR3 DNA is TGTGCCAGCAGCGGGGGGGGGGCTCTGGAGACCCAGTACTTC. This sequence encodes CASSGGGALETQYF.

J is TRBJ2-7 and V is TRBV6-1; the D gene is possibly TRBD1 (5 bases). CDR1 is MNHNS, CDR2 SASEGT, per germline. The CDR3 spans 11 residues. Trimming stripped 8 bases from V and 5 bases from J, with 10 bases between. The CDR3 DNA sequence: TGTGCCAGCTCCAGGGTGAACGAGCAGTACTTC. It specifies CASSRVNEQYF.

Only a few counts were recorded for this clonotype. The chain combines TRBV5-4 with TRBJ2-3, with a weak D call TRBD2 (6 bases). Per germline, CDR1 SGHNT and CDR2 YYREEE (reference sequence). V gave up 4 bases and J gave up 6 bases, with 18 bases separating them. The CDR3 has 15 residues. The CDR3 reads CASSGRGGTKDTQYF. CDR3 nucleotide sequence: TGTGCCAGCAGCGGCCGGGGCGGGACCAAGGATACGCAGTATTTT.

This chain connects TRBV2 to TRBJ2-3, with D perhaps TRBD1 or TRBD2 (5 bases each). V lost 6 bases and J lost 0, with 22 bases in between. There are 18 residues in the CDR3. Per germline, CDR1 SNHLY and CDR2 FYNNEI. The DNA of the CDR3 is TGTGCCAGCAGCCCCCGGGACGTAGCGTCCGGTAGCACAGATACGCAGTATTTT. Translated: CASSPRDVASGSTDTQYF.

The count of this clonotype is one. Possible read error: a much larger clone is one base away. J is TRBJ1-1 and V is TRBV12-3 or TRBV12-4, with D hard to call. The CDR3 consists of 13 residues. Written as DNA, the CDR3 is TGTGCCAGCAGTTTAATGCAAGTGGGTGAAACTTTCTTT. It encodes CASSLMQVGETFF.

A note on this clonotype: At one end the junction does not follow the germline gene, possibly because of a read error. The V gene is TRBV30, the J gene TRBJ1-2; no reliable D call. The CDR3 length is 14 residues. The germline CDR1 and CDR2 sequences are GTSNPN and SVGIG (reference sequence). The CDR3 reads CAWESTAANYDYTF. CDR3 in DNA: TGTGCCTGGGAGTCAACAGCGGCCAACTATGACTACACCTTC.

This clonotype was detected ten times or more. This chain links TRBV27 with TRBJ1-2; a possible D gene is TRBD1 (5 bases). Germline CDR1 is MNHEY and CDR2 is SMNVEV (reference sequence). The CDR3 spans 16 residues. The V end lost 4 bases, the J end lost 3 bases, and 18 bases lay between the germline ends. CDR3 region: CASSSDRDREHYGYTF. The CDR3, as DNA: TGTGCCAGCAGTTCGGACCGTGACAGAGAACACTATGGCTACACCTTC.

The chain has TRBV19 and TRBJ2-1, with a tentative D call TRBD2 (5 bases). Germline loops: CDR1 LNHDA, CDR2 SQIVND (reference sequence). This CDR3 contains 17 residues. V lost 4 bases, J lost 0 bases, and 16 bases lay in between. The CDR3 region is CASSRGQAEISYNEQFF. The DNA of the CDR3 is TGTGCCAGTAGTAGGGGTCAAGCGGAGATCTCCTACAATGAGCAGTTCTTC.

This clonotype has a count of ten or more. The genes are TRBV20-1 and TRBJ2-1, with 7 nucleotides matching TRBD1. The CDR3 has 16 residues. Per the germline V gene, CDR1 is DFQATT and CDR2 is SNEGSKA (reference sequence). V was pared by 4 bases and J by 6 bases, with 15 bases of the junction left unmatched. The CDR3 protein is CSATHLDRVRFNEQFF. DNA of the CDR3: TGCAGTGCTACGCACCTCGACAGGGTGCGGTTCAATGAGCAGTTCTTC.

Ten or more counts support this clonotype. The chain uses TRBV29-1 and TRBJ1-2; TRBD1 agrees at 8 bases. This CDR3 has 14 amino acids. Germline lookup yields CDR1 SQVTM and CDR2 ANQGSEA. J gave up 0 bases and V 3 bases, and 3 bases lay outside the gene matches. CDR3 sequence: CSVEETGANYGYTF. Written as DNA, the CDR3 is TGCAGCGTTGAGGAGACAGGGGCTAACTATGGCTACACCTTC. Looking up the rest from reference TRBV29-1 and TRBJ1-2 gives the full variable domain: SAVISQKPSRDICQRGTSLTIQCQVDSQVTMMFWYRQQPGQSLTLIATANQGSEATYESGFVIDKFPISRPNLTFSTLTVSNMSPEDSSIYLCSVEETGANYGYTFGSGTRLTVV.

This chain connects TRBV11-2 to TRBJ1-2; TRBD1 might be the D (5 bases). The CDR3 is 14 amino acids. V lost 1 base, J lost 4 bases, and 10 bases lay in between. Germline values: CDR1 SGHAT, CDR2 FQNNGV. CDR3 region: CASSLGDVRYGYTF. CDR3 coding DNA: TGTGCCAGCAGCTTAGGGGACGTACGCTATGGCTACACCTTC.

This clonotype has only a few counts. The J gene is TRBJ1-2, the V gene TRBV2, with D possibly being TRBD1 (6 bases). Germline V gene lookup returns CDR1 SNHLY and CDR2 FYNNEI. This CDR3 has 15 amino acids. The V gene lost 4 bases and the J gene lost 4 bases, with 16 bases spanning the gap. CDR3 nucleotides: TGTGCCAGCAGTGCTTTCGGGGGCTCTCTCTATGGCTACACCTTC. Protein sequence: CASSAFGGSLYGYTF.

This clonotype was seen only a few times. The chain couples TRBV30 to TRBJ1-4; 10 bases are a match to TRBD1. Per the germline V gene, CDR1 is GTSNPN and CDR2 is SVGIG (reference sequence). V shed 7 bases and J 8 bases; nucleotides not matched to a gene: 7. The CDR3 contains 13 residues. The CDR3 coding sequence is TGTGCCTTATCGACAGGGGGCGAGGAAAAACTGTTTTTT. Encoded protein: CALSTGGEEKLFF.

This clonotype showed up just a few times. The CDR3, as DNA: TGCAGTTTTGCTAGTTCCAATGAGCAGTTCTTC. Protein sequence: CSFASSNEQFF. This chain links TRBV20-1 with TRBJ2-1; D gene uncertain. The CDR3 loop spans 11 amino acids. V shed 8 bases and J shed 6 bases, with 11 bases lying between them. Germline-derived CDR1 and CDR2 are DFQATT and SNEGSKA (reference sequence).

The rearrangement joins TRBV6-1 to TRBJ2-5; D perhaps matches TRBD1 (5 bases). The germline V and J ends were trimmed by 6 bases and 5 bases, with 7 bases remaining between them. The germline CDR1 and CDR2 sequences are MNHNS and SASEGT. The CDR3 extends over 11 amino acids. CDR3 in DNA: TGTGCCAGCAGGGACACGGAGACCCAGTACTTC. This sequence encodes CASRDTETQYF.

V and J are TRBV14 and TRBJ2-2; D remains ambiguous. The V end lost 3 bases, the J end lost 0 bases, and 11 bases lay between the germline ends. The CDR3 totals 16 residues. Germline V gives CDR1 SGHDN, CDR2 FVKESK. CDR3 in DNA: TGTGCCAGCAGCCAGCTGGACGGACCGAACACCGGGGAGCTGTTTTTT. Translating it yields CASSQLDGPNTGELFF.

This clonotype was observed many times. The chain joins TRBV3-1 to TRBJ2-2, with unresolved D. Trimming removed 2 bases from V and 4 bases from J, with 11 bases in between. The CDR3 covers 15 residues. CDR1 is LGHDT, CDR2 YNNKEL, per germline (reference sequence). The CDR3 is CASSQIVGRTGELFF. The CDR3 DNA is TGTGCCAGCAGCCAAATAGTAGGACGCACCGGGGAGCTGTTTTTT.

This clonotype has at least ten counts. The chain uses TRBV30 and TRBJ2-3; D possibly uses TRBD1 or TRBD2 (5 bases each). Trimming removed 5 bases from V and 4 bases from J, with 16 bases in between. This CDR3 comprises 14 residues. The germline V gene encodes CDR1 GTSNPN and CDR2 SVGIG (reference sequence). CDR3 nucleotides: TGTGCCTGGTGGGGGTCCTACGGCGCAGATACGCAGTATTTT. It codes for CAWWGSYGADTQYF.

This clonotype was observed a few times. The germline gene is not matched at one end of the junction; a read error may be the cause. V gene TRBV6-1 combines with J gene TRBJ2-1; either TRBD1 or TRBD2 may fit D (6 bases each). Germline V gene data show CDR1 as MNHNS and CDR2 as SASEGT. The CDR3 length is 14 residues. The CDR3, as DNA: TGTGCCAGCGGCGAGGGGGACTCCCACAATGAGCAGTTCTTC. It is translated as CASGEGDSHNEQFF.

Many counts were recorded for this clonotype. The chain recombines TRBV30 with TRBJ1-1, with D possibly TRBD1 on 6 matching bases. The CDR3 has 13 amino acids. Germline V gene lookup returns CDR1 GTSNPN and CDR2 SVGIG (reference sequence). V shed 4 bases and J shed 5 bases, with 14 bases lying between them. CDR3 sequence: CAWTMSRGTEAFF. As DNA, the CDR3 is TGTGCCTGGACTATGAGCAGGGGAACTGAAGCTTTCTTT. Filled out from reference TRBV30 and TRBJ1-1, the complete variable domain reads SQTIHQWPATLVQPVGSPLSLECTVEGTSNPNLYWYRQAAGRGLQLLFYSVGIGQISSEVPQNLSASRPQDRQFILSSKKLLLSDSGFYLCAWTMSRGTEAFFGQGTRLTVV.